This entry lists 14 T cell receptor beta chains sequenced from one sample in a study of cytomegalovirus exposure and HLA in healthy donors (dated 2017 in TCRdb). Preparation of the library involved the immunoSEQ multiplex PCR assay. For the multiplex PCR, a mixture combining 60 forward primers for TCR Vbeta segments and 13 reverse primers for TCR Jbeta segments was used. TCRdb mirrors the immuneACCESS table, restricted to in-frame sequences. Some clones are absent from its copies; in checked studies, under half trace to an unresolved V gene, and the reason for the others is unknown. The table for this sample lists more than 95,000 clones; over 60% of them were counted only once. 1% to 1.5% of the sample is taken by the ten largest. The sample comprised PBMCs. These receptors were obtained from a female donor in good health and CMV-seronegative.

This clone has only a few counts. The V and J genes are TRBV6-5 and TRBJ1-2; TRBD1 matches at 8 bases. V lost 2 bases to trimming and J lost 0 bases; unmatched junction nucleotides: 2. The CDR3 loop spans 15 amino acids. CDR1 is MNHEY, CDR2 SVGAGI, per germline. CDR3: CASSYGQGTNYGYTF. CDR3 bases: TGTGCCAGCAGTTACGGACAGGGTACTAACTATGGCTACACCTTC.

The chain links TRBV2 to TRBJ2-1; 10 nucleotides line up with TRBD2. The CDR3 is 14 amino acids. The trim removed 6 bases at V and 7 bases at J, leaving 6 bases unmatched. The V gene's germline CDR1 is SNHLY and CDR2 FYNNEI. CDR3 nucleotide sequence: TGTGCCAGCAGAATTAGCGGGAGGAGGAATGAGCAGTTCTTC. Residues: CASRISGRRNEQFF.

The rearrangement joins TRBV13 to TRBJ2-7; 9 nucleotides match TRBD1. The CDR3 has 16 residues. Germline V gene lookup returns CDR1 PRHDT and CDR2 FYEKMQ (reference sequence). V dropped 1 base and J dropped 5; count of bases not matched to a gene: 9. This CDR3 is CASSLAAQGAMNEQYF. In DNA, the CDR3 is TGTGCCAGCAGCTTAGCAGCACAGGGGGCGATGAACGAGCAGTACTTC. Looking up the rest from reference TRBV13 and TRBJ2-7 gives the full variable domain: AAGVIQSPRHLIKEKRETATLKCYPIPRHDTVYWYQQGPGQDPQFLISFYEKMQSDKGSIPDRFSAQQFSDYHSELNMSSLELGDSALYFCASSLAAQGAMNEQYFGPGTRLTVT.

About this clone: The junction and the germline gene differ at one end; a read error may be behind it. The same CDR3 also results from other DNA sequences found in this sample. The CDR3 sequence is CASSPLGGNTEAFF. CDR3 sequence (DNA): TGTGCCAGCTCCCCACTGGGGGGGAATACTGAAGCTTTCTTT. The rearrangement links TRBV18 to TRBJ1-1, with a weak D call TRBD1 (5 bases). The germline CDR1 and CDR2 sequences are KGHSH and LQKENI. The CDR3 consists of 14 residues.

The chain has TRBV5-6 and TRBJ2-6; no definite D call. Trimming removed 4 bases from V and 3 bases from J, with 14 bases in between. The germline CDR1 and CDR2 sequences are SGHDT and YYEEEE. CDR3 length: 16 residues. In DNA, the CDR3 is TGTGCCAGCAGCCGCGGCCCCTATTATGGGGCCAACGTCCTGACTTTC. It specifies CASSRGPYYGANVLTF.

The CDR3 nucleotides read TGCGCCAGCAGCTTGGAGCCCTTGAACACTGAAGCTTTCTTT. It encodes CASSLEPLNTEAFF. This rearrangement joins TRBV5-1 to TRBJ1-1; D gene unclear. V lost 0 bases to trimming and J lost 0 bases, with 6 bases between them. Germline V gene sequence: CDR1 SGHRS, CDR2 YFSETQ. The CDR3 is 14 residues long.

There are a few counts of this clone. CDR3 sequence: CASRGPSIYEQYF. The CDR3 nucleotides are TGTGCCAGCCGCGGGCCTTCTATCTACGAGCAGTACTTC. This sequence joins TRBV7-3 and TRBJ2-7, with D possibly matching TRBD2 (5 bases). The CDR3 runs 13 residues. Per germline, CDR1 SGHTA and CDR2 FQGTGA. Between the trimmed V and J ends, which lost 8 bases and 3 bases, there was a span of 14 bases.

CDR3 amino acids: CAWSTDRGYNEQFF. The CDR3 nucleotides read TGTGCCTGGAGCACGGACAGGGGCTACAATGAGCAGTTCTTC. The chain links TRBV30 to TRBJ2-1, with 9 positions matching TRBD1. Per the germline V gene, CDR1 is GTSNPN and CDR2 is SVGIG (reference sequence). V shed 3 bases and J 3 bases; nucleotides not matched to a gene: 3. This CDR3 spans 14 amino acids. Combining the CDR3 with reference TRBV30 and TRBJ2-1 gives the whole variable domain SQTIHQWPATLVQPVGSPLSLECTVEGTSNPNLYWYRQAAGRGLQLLFYSVGIGQISSEVPQNLSASRPQDRQFILSSKKLLLSDSGFYLCAWSTDRGYNEQFFGPGTRLTVL.

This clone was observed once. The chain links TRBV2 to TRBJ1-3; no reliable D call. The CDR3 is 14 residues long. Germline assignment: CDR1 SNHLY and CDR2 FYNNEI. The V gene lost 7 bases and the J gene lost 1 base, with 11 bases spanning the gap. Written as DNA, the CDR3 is TGTGCCAGCAAGCTACTGATTTCTGGAAACACCATATATTTT. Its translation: CASKLLISGNTIYF.

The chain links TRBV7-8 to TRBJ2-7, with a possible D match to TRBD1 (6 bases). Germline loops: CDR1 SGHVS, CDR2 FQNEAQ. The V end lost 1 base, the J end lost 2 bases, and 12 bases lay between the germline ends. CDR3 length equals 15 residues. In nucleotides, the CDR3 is TGTGCCAGCAGCTTAGTAACCAGGGGCACCTACGAGCAGTACTTC. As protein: CASSLVTRGTYEQYF.

The CDR3 nucleotides are TGCAGCGTTGTAAGGAACAGGGAGGGAGATACGCAGTATTTT. Translating it yields CSVVRNREGDTQYF. The rearrangement links TRBV29-1 to TRBJ2-3, with a weak D call TRBD2 (7 bases). The CDR3 sequence is 14 residues long. Per the germline V gene, CDR1 is SQVTM and CDR2 is ANQGSEA. V lost 4 bases and J lost 5, with 16 bases in between.

As DNA, the CDR3 is TGTGCCAGCAGCTCCCTTCCGGAGAGTTACGAGCAGTACTTC. Translated: CASSSLPESYEQYF. This chain links TRBV7-9 with TRBJ2-7; D remains ambiguous. Between the trimmed V and J ends, which lost 4 bases and 4 bases, there was a span of 14 bases. In germline, CDR1 is SEHNR, CDR2 FQNEAQ (reference sequence). The CDR3 covers 14 residues.

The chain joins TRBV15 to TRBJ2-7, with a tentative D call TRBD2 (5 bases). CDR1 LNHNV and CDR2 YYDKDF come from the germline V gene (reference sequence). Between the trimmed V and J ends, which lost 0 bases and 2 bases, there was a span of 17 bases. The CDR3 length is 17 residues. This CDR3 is CATSRDLDMRRAYEQYF. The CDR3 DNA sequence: TGTGCCACCAGCAGAGACCTCGATATGAGGCGGGCCTACGAGCAGTACTTC.

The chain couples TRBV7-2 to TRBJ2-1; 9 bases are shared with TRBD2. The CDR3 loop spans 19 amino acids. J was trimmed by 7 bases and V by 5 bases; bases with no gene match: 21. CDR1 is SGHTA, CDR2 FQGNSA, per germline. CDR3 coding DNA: TGTGCCAGCAGCCTGTCCGTCGTGGGGAAGGCTAGCGGGACTAATGAGCAGTTCTTC. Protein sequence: CASSLSVVGKASGTNEQFF.